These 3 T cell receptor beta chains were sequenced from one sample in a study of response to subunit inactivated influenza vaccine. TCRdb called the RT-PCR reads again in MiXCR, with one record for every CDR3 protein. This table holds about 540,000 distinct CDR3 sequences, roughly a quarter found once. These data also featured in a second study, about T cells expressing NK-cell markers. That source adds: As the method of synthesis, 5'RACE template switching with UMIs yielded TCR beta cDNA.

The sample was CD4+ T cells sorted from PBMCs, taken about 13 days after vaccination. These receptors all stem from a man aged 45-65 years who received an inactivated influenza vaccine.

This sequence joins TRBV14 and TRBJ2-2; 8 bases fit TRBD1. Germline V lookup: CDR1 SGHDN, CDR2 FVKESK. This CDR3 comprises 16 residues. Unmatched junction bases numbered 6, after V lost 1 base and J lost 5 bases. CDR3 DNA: TGTGCCAGCAGCCAAGCCAACAGGGGGGTGACCGGGGAGCTGTTTTTT. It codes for CASSQANRGVTGELFF. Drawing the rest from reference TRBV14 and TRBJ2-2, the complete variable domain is EAGVTQFPSHSVIEKGQTVTLRCDPISGHDNLYWYRRVMGKEIKFLLHFVKESKQDESGMPNNRFLAERTGGTYSTLKVQPAELEDSGVYFCASSQANRGVTGELFFGEGSRLTVL.

This CDR3 is CASSQVREETQYF. In nucleotides, the CDR3 is TGCGCCAGCAGCCAAGTGCGGGAAGAGACCCAGTACTTC. The rearrangement links TRBV4-3 to TRBJ2-5; possibly TRBD2 for D (5 bases). Trimming pared 1 base from V and 3 bases from J, leaving 6 bases between. The CDR3 is 13 amino acids. CDR1 and CDR2 from the germline V gene are LGHNA and YSLEER.

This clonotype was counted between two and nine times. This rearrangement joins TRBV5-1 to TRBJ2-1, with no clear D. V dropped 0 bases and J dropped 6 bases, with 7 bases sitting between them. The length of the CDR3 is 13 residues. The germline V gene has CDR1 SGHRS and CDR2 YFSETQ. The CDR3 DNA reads TGCGCCAGCAGCTTGGCACAACTCAATGAGCAGTTCTTC. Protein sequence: CASSLAQLNEQFF.